This T cell receptor (beta chain) was identified during a study of cytomegalovirus exposure and HLA in healthy donors. In its sample, this clone was seen a few times. The PCR contained 60 Vbeta and 13 Jbeta primers. The data were produced by immunoSEQ multiplex PCR, yet TCRdb's version contains in-frame clones alone and is incomplete. The data contain about 210,000 clones, roughly 85% of them seen just once; the ten biggest clones take up roughly 1.9%. The sequence was obtained from a male donor in good health and CMV-seronegative. Sequenced input: PBMCs.

The CDR3 nucleotides read TGTGCCAGCAGACCCACCAAGGAGTATGGCTACACCTTC. Protein sequence: CASRPTKEYGYTF. This chain connects TRBV6-5 to TRBJ1-2; D not resolved. CDR1 and CDR2 from the germline V gene are MNHEY and SVGAGI. Trimming stripped 6 bases from V and 5 bases from J, with 13 bases between. The length of the CDR3 is 13 residues.